The following is a T cell receptor beta chain sequence with its context. Sequencing was at survey level. Here immunoSEQ multiplex PCR was the method, and the copy in TCRdb shows in-frame clones only, minus some. Found here are around 31,000 clones, around 72% of them singletons; the top ten hold 2%. The data derive from a study of STAT5B mutations in CD4+ large granular lymphocyte leukemia. Trimming took 4 bases from V and 7 from J, leaving 12 bases between them. CDR1 and CDR2 (germline): SGHRS, YFSETQ. There are 14 residues in the CDR3. This receptor was obtained from a human donor in good health. This chain connects TRBV5-1 to TRBJ1-6, with a tentative D call TRBD1 (6 bases). Sequenced: CD4+ T cells from blood buffy coats. CDR3 amino acids: CASSALQGNSPLHF. CDR3 nucleotides: TGCGCCAGCAGCGCCCTACAGGGAAATTCACCCCTCCACTTT.